This T cell receptor (beta chain) is drawn from a study of post-analysis software for immune sequencing data. Findings and limits, study-wide: By F measure, strong co-clustering occurred among samples prepared in the same batch.

Built from TCR beta cDNA, the libraries had unique molecular identifiers in them. Some 500,000 cDNA molecules were obtained per 1 to 10 million input T cells. TCRdb re-analysed the PCR reads in MiXCR, keeping a single row per CDR3 protein. The sample records fewer than 700,000 distinct CDR3 sequences, roughly 46% being singletons. Comments on this clonotype: No antigen is known for it.

Sequenced sample: blood. The clonotype originates from a girl between 10 and 17 years old with multiple sclerosis.

The CDR3 reads CASSYTAPRGQDSYNEQFF. CDR3 DNA: TGTGCCAGCAGTTACACCGCACCCAGGGGGCAAGACTCCTACAATGAGCAGTTCTTC. This chain links TRBV6-5 with TRBJ2-1; 8 bases line up with TRBD1. The V segment lost 2 bases and the J segment 0 bases; nucleotides outside the gene matches: 12. The CDR3 has 19 residues. The germline CDR1 and CDR2 sequences are MNHEY and SVGAGI.